This T cell receptor (beta chain) was observed in a study of OX40 agonist ivuxolimab in advanced cancers. The CDR3 runs 16 residues. Germline V CDR1 and CDR2: ENHRY, SYGVKD. The V and J ends lost 4 bases and 8 bases respectively, with 22 bases between them. Clones were sequenced by immunoSEQ multiplex PCR, and TCRdb holds only the in-frame ones, with some missing. The sample lists 55,000 to 80,000 clones, about 88% occurring once. The source was CD4+ or CD8+ T cells sorted from blood, collected in a trial of the OX40 agonist ivuxolimab. This clonotype originated in an adult with an advanced solid tumor such as melanoma, head and neck, liver or kidney cancer. The rearrangement links TRBV10-3 to TRBJ2-3; possibly TRBD1 or TRBD2 for D (5 bases each). The CDR3 region is CAISGEGTTPDGTQYF. The CDR3 nucleotides read TGTGCCATCAGTGGAGAAGGGACCACCCCCGACGGTACGCAGTATTTT.